This passage covers 28 T cell receptor beta chains from one sample sequenced in a study of blood T cell repertoires in COVID-19. Only in-frame clones appear in the TCRdb table, and some are missing; sequencing was by immunoSEQ multiplex PCR. The profile shows a few hundred thousand clones, nearly 90% of them singletons. The sequencing input was peripheral blood. The receptors shown here come from a woman aged 25 to 39 with COVID-19, enrolled during active disease.

This chain links TRBV7-9 with TRBJ1-6, with 8 bases aligning to TRBD1. From germline, CDR1 is SEHNR and CDR2 FQNEAQ (reference sequence). The CDR3 extends over 15 amino acids. The V segment lost 5 bases and the J segment 6 bases; nucleotides outside the gene matches: 6. CDR3 loop: CASSTRDRPNSPLHF. The CDR3, as DNA: TGTGCCAGCAGCACCCGGGACAGGCCTAATTCACCCCTCCACTTT. The full variable domain, with the rest looked up from reference TRBV7-9 and TRBJ1-6, is DTGVSQNPRHKITKRGQNVTFRCDPISEHNRLYWYRQTLGQGPEFLTYFQNEAQLEKSRLLSDRFSAERPKGSFSTLEIQRTEQGDSAMYLCASSTRDRPNSPLHFGNGTRLTVT.

The chain carries TRBV7-2 and TRBJ2-7; weak D call: TRBD2 (6 bases). The CDR3 loop spans 15 amino acids. Germline CDR1 SGHTA, CDR2 FQGNSA. Trimming removed 1 base at V and 4 bases at J, with 14 bases between. In DNA form, the CDR3 reads TGTGCCAGCAGCTTAGTTGGTGCGGGGAGGTACGAGCAGTACGTC. It is translated as CASSLVGAGRYEQYV.

The V gene is TRBV2, the J gene TRBJ2-7; D possibly corresponds to TRBD2 (5 bases). V was pared by 3 bases and J by 5 bases, with 17 bases between. Germline assignment: CDR1 SNHLY and CDR2 FYNNEI. The CDR3 runs to 15 residues. The CDR3 coding sequence is TGTGCCAGCAGTGAGCGGCTTGGGAGTTTCCACGAGCAGTACTTC. Protein product: CASSERLGSFHEQYF.

CDR3 protein: CASSELAGIRYEQYF. The CDR3 DNA reads TGTGCCAGCAGTGAATTAGCGGGCATACGATACGAGCAGTACTTC. V usage is TRBV6-1 and J usage is TRBJ2-7; 7 nucleotides line up with TRBD2. CDR3 size: 15 residues. In germline, CDR1 is MNHNS, CDR2 SASEGT. J lost 4 bases, V lost 2 bases, and 8 bases had no gene match.

This chain links TRBV5-6 with TRBJ1-1; perhaps TRBD1 as D (6 bases). Germline CDR1 SGHDT, CDR2 YYEEEE. Between the trimmed V and J ends, which lost 4 bases and 4 bases, there was a span of 17 bases. The CDR3 is made up of 15 amino acids. Here the CDR3 DNA reads TGTGCCAGCAGCCTTGGTAGGGACATCACCACTGAAGCTTTCTTT. Translated: CASSLGRDITTEAFF.

Here the CDR3 DNA reads TGTGCCACCAGCAGAGAAAGCGGGGGATACAATGAGCAGTTCTTC. It encodes CATSRESGGYNEQFF. V and J are TRBV15 and TRBJ2-1; 8 bases line up with TRBD2. V lost 0 bases, J lost 4 bases, and 2 bases stayed unmatched. Germline loops: CDR1 LNHNV, CDR2 YYDKDF (reference sequence). This CDR3 region has 15 residues.

The rearrangement links TRBV9 to TRBJ1-4; D may be TRBD1 (6 bases). Trimming pared 4 bases from V and 2 bases from J, leaving 15 bases between. CDR3 length: 16 amino acids. In germline, CDR1 is SGDLS, CDR2 YYNGEE. CDR3 coding DNA: TGTGCCAGCAGCTCTAGGCAGGGGCCTACTAATGAAAAACTGTTTTTT. Its translation is CASSSRQGPTNEKLFF. Full variable domain (missing parts from reference TRBV9 and TRBJ1-4): DSGVTQTPKHLITATGQRVTLRCSPRSGDLSVYWYQQSLDQGLQFLIQYYNGEERAKGNILERFSAQQFPDLHSELNLSSLELGDSALYFCASSSRQGPTNEKLFFGSGTQLSVL.

This rearrangement joins TRBV29-1 to TRBJ1-4; D gene uncertain. Looked up from germline, CDR1 is SQVTM and CDR2 is ANQGSEA. CDR3 length equals 15 residues. Trimming removed 1 base at V and 7 bases at J, with 16 bases between. The CDR3 DNA reads TGCAGCGTTGAAGGTCCCCAGCTTGCGGGTGAAAAACTGTTTTTT. Its protein is CSVEGPQLAGEKLFF. The full variable domain, its missing parts supplied by reference TRBV29-1 and TRBJ1-4, is SAVISQKPSRDICQRGTSLTIQCQVDSQVTMMFWYRQQPGQSLTLIATANQGSEATYESGFVIDKFPISRPNLTFSTLTVSNMSPEDSSIYLCSVEGPQLAGEKLFFGSGTQLSVL.

This chain links TRBV30 with TRBJ2-6, with 7 bases matching TRBD2. The CDR3 is 13 amino acids. J lost 4 bases, V lost 8 bases, and 5 bases had no gene match. Germline values: CDR1 GTSNPN, CDR2 SVGIG (reference sequence). CDR3 nucleotide sequence: TGTGCCAGACTAGCACCAGGGGCCAACGTCCTGACTTTC. This encodes CARLAPGANVLTF. The whole variable domain, filled in from reference TRBV30 and TRBJ2-6, reads SQTIHQWPATLVQPVGSPLSLECTVEGTSNPNLYWYRQAAGRGLQLLFYSVGIGQISSEVPQNLSASRPQDRQFILSSKKLLLSDSGFYLCARLAPGANVLTFGAGSRLTVL.

The rearrangement joins TRBV7-2 to TRBJ1-2; TRBD1 matches 9 bases. Germline V CDR1 and CDR2: SGHTA, FQGNSA. The CDR3 covers 18 residues. The J segment lost 4 bases and the V segment lost 1 base, leaving 13 bases of the junction unmatched. DNA for the CDR3: TGTGCCAGCAGCTTAGGGTCCGGGACAGGGAATCGAGGCTATGGCTACACCTTC. Its translation is CASSLGSGTGNRGYGYTF.

The gene calls are TRBV5-1 and TRBJ1-5; D is uncertain. The germline V and J ends were trimmed by 1 base and 6 bases, with 11 bases remaining between them. This CDR3 region has 14 residues. Germline CDR1 and CDR2: SGHRS and YFSETQ. CDR3: CASSLRGLGQPQHF. The CDR3, as DNA: TGCGCCAGCAGCTTGCGAGGACTTGGTCAGCCCCAGCATTTT.

The chain couples TRBV11-1 to TRBJ1-1, with TRBD1 matching 8 bases. CDR3 length: 15 amino acids. Unmatched junction bases numbered 7, after V lost 3 bases and J lost 4 bases. The germline CDR1 and CDR2 sequences are SGHAT and FQDESV (reference sequence). The CDR3 region has the DNA TGTGCCAGCAGCTTGGGCTCACAGGGGGGCACTGAAGCTTTCTTT. Protein: CASSLGSQGGTEAFF.

The chain carries TRBV2 and TRBJ1-1, with D hard to call. The CDR3 is made up of 11 amino acids. The V gene's germline CDR1 is SNHLY and CDR2 FYNNEI. V was cut by 6 bases and J by 10 bases, with 12 bases left in between. The CDR3 sequence is CASSPEVGAFF. For the CDR3, the DNA is TGTGCCAGCAGCCCCGAGGTAGGAGCTTTCTTT.

The J gene is TRBJ1-5, the V gene TRBV3-1 (or the pseudogene TRBV3-2); D unresolved. CDR1 is LGHDT and CDR2 is YNNKEL in the germline V gene (reference sequence). The V gene lost 1 base and the J gene lost 6 bases, with 13 bases spanning the gap. The CDR3 contains 15 residues. The CDR3 is CASSQGPFLSQPQHF. DNA of the CDR3: TGTGCCAGCAGCCAAGGGCCCTTTTTAAGTCAGCCCCAGCATTTT.

The chain combines TRBV5-4 with TRBJ2-3; 7 bases align to TRBD2. Germline trimming cut 2 bases from V and 2 bases from J; bases unmatched to any gene: 8. Germline V gene data show CDR1 as SGHNT and CDR2 as YYREEE (reference sequence). The CDR3 sequence is 16 residues long. In nucleotides, the CDR3 is TGTGCCAGCAGCTTCGCCGGGACTACCATCACAGATACGCAGTATTTT. This translates into CASSFAGTTITDTQYF.

V usage is TRBV6-2 or TRBV6-3 and J usage is TRBJ1-2; D remains ambiguous. CDR1 is MNHEY and CDR2 is SVGEGT in the germline V gene. The CDR3 contains 14 residues. Trimming shortened V by 0 bases and J by 4 bases, and 9 bases separated the two germline ends. CDR3 in DNA: TGTGCCAGCAGTTACTCCCCAGGCCCCTATGGCTACACCTTC. As protein: CASSYSPGPYGYTF.

The chain is built from TRBV7-9 and TRBJ1-2; 12 nucleotides match TRBD1. The CDR3 has 17 amino acids. J was trimmed by 4 bases and V by 5 bases; bases with no gene match: 11. Germline V gene lookup returns CDR1 SEHNR and CDR2 FQNEAQ (reference sequence). The CDR3 nucleotides are TGTGCCAGCAGCGCGGGACAGGGGGCGCGGGTTACCTATGGCTACACCTTC. It yields the protein CASSAGQGARVTYGYTF.

This chain joins TRBV28 and TRBJ2-7; D is undetermined. The CDR3 loop spans 13 amino acids. Germline CDR1 and CDR2: MDHEN and SYDVKM. V lost 4 bases to trimming and J lost 3 bases, with 10 bases between them. Written as DNA, the CDR3 is TGTGCCAGCAGTTCACTCTCTGACTACGAGCAGTACTTC. Residues: CASSSLSDYEQYF.

The chain is built from TRBV28 and TRBJ2-1; possible D gene TRBD1, 7 bases. Trimming took off 4 bases at V and 12 bases at J, with 19 bases between the two ends. Germline loops: CDR1 MDHEN, CDR2 SYDVKM. The CDR3 runs 14 residues. Here the CDR3 reads CASSSGGGPRWQFF. The DNA of the CDR3 is TGTGCCAGCAGTTCAGGGGGAGGCCCCCGATGGCAGTTCTTC.

V and J are TRBV5-6 and TRBJ2-3, with 9 bases matching TRBD2. The ends lost 3 bases at V and 1 base at J; junction bases unmatched: 6. The CDR3 has 16 residues. Germline loops: CDR1 SGHDT, CDR2 YYEEEE. The CDR3 spells CASSWGAGGRTDTQYF. The CDR3 bases are TGTGCCAGCAGCTGGGGAGCGGGGGGACGCACAGATACGCAGTATTTT.

This chain links TRBV15 with TRBJ2-2; 8 nucleotides line up with TRBD2. V shed 3 bases, J shed 6 bases, and the junction held 9 bases outside the gene matches. Germline V CDR1 and CDR2: LNHNV, YYDKDF (reference sequence). The CDR3 length is 16 residues. In DNA, the CDR3 is TGTGCCACCAGCAGGTCTACGGGGGGGAAGGCCGGGGAGCTGTTTTTT. Protein product: CATSRSTGGKAGELFF.

The CDR3 sequence is CATEAWDSQETQYF. CDR3 in DNA: TGTGCCACAGAAGCCTGGGACAGCCAAGAGACCCAGTACTTC. The rearrangement uses TRBV24-1 and TRBJ2-5; 7 nucleotides align to TRBD1. CDR3 length: 14 amino acids. Germline V gives CDR1 KGHDR, CDR2 SFDVKD. The junction had 8 bases not matched to a gene; V was cut back by 10 bases and J by 1 base.

The chain employs TRBV6-5 and TRBJ2-7; 8 bases are a match to TRBD1. V gave up 6 bases and J gave up 9 bases; unmatched junction bases: 13. The CDR3 consists of 14 residues. Looked up from germline, CDR1 is MNHEY and CDR2 is SVGAGI. In DNA, the CDR3 is TGTGCCAGCAGCCCAGGGGGCCGCCTTGACGGGCAGTACTTC. It is translated as CASSPGGRLDGQYF.

The chain employs TRBV29-1 and TRBJ1-5, with D tentatively TRBD1 (6 bases). This CDR3 region has 13 residues. Between the trimmed V and J ends, which lost 6 bases and 3 bases, there was a span of 12 bases. Germline CDR1 is SQVTM and CDR2 is ANQGSEA. The CDR3 reads CSVQTGNNQPQHF. The CDR3 nucleotides are TGCAGCGTGCAAACAGGGAACAATCAGCCCCAGCATTTT.

Regarding this clone: It is likely a read error, because the conserved phenylalanine at the end of the CDR3 is missing. The DNA is omitted, as the CDR3 cannot be located on it reliably, and the CDR3 follows TCRdb's listing. V and J are TRBV30 and TRBJ1-2. The CDR3 is 12 residues long, counting both termini. Per germline, CDR1 GTSNPN and CDR2 SVGIG (reference sequence). CDR3 loop: CAWSLGSVGLVV.

The V call is TRBV18, the J call TRBJ1-2, with 9 bases that match TRBD1. Germline CDR1 is KGHSH and CDR2 is LQKENI. J was trimmed by 7 bases and V by 6 bases; bases with no gene match: 9. This CDR3 region has 14 residues. Written as DNA, the CDR3 is TGTGCCAGCTCTCGAGCCGGGACAGGGATTGGCTACACCTTC. Protein: CASSRAGTGIGYTF.

The chain links TRBV2 to TRBJ1-2, with 7 bases matching TRBD1. The V gene's germline CDR1 is SNHLY and CDR2 FYNNEI. The V gene end was trimmed by 6 bases and the J gene end by 8 bases; junction bases not matched to a gene: 12. This CDR3 has 14 residues. CDR3 coding DNA: TGTGCCAGCAGGAAGGAGACAGGGATAGGCGGCTACACCTTC. Translating it yields CASRKETGIGGYTF.

The chain is built from TRBV15 and TRBJ1-4; D gene unclear. Trimming left V 0 bases short and J 5 bases short, with 7 bases between. The CDR3 loop spans 14 amino acids. The V gene's germline CDR1 is LNHNV and CDR2 YYDKDF (reference sequence). The CDR3 reads CATSRENRNEKLFF. The CDR3 nucleotides are TGTGCCACCAGCAGAGAGAACAGAAATGAAAAACTGTTTTTT.